This T cell receptor (beta chain) was identified during a study of technical replicates of blood from a few donors. Sequencing used immunoSEQ multiplex PCR; TCRdb keeps in-frame clones, though not all of them. The table lists almost 65,000 clones, 75% to 90% of them singletons, with roughly 4.6% in the top ten. This CDR3 comprises 12 residues. The V end was cut by 7 bases, the J end by 6 bases, with 12 bases between. From germline, CDR1 is ENHRY and CDR2 SYGVKD. This receptor was taken from a human donor in good health. Some clones in this sample may be carry-over from other donors' samples. Material for sequencing was PBMCs. The rearrangement uses TRBV10-3 and TRBJ1-2; D possibly corresponds to TRBD1 (6 bases). The CDR3 sequence is CAITQQGNGYTF. The CDR3 DNA follows: TGTGCCATCACTCAACAGGGTAATGGCTACACCTTC.